Listed here are 19 T cell receptor beta chains from one sample, sequenced in a study of cytomegalovirus exposure and HLA in healthy donors. Use of 60 Vbeta and 13 Jbeta primers characterized the PCR. Sequencing used immunoSEQ multiplex PCR; TCRdb keeps in-frame clones, though not all of them. The sample lists 120,000 to 150,000 clones; about a tenth were seen once. Sequencing input: PBMCs. The receptor source for this set is a male donor in good health and CMV-seronegative.

This clone has just a few counts. The gene calls are TRBV10-3 and TRBJ2-5; D not resolved. The DNA end favors TRBJ2-7, so the J call may be wrong. Germline values: CDR1 ENHRY, CDR2 SYGVKD. The CDR3 covers 14 residues. The CDR3 loop reads CAISESFELYEQYF. CDR3 coding DNA: TGTGCCATCAGTGAGTCGTTTGAGCTCTACGAGCAGTACTTC.

J is TRBJ2-7 and V is TRBV6-6; a possible D gene is TRBD1 (6 bases). V was pared by 7 bases and J by 3 bases, with 10 bases between. CDR3 length: 12 residues. The V gene's germline CDR1 is MNHNY and CDR2 SVGAGI (reference sequence). CDR3 sequence: CASNTGSYEQYF. In DNA, the CDR3 is TGTGCCAGCAACACAGGGAGCTACGAGCAGTACTTC.

This clone was observed a few times. V and J are TRBV5-4 and TRBJ1-1, with 7 positions matching TRBD1. CDR3 length: 16 residues. V lost 1 base, J lost 5 bases, and 11 bases stayed unmatched. Germline lookup yields CDR1 SGHNT and CDR2 YYREEE (reference sequence). CDR3 sequence: CASSLKGGWDRTEAFF. Here the CDR3 DNA reads TGTGCCAGCAGCTTGAAAGGGGGCTGGGACCGAACTGAAGCTTTCTTT.

The table lists this clone with a few counts. V is TRBV6-1 and J is TRBJ2-7, with D tentatively TRBD2 (5 bases). The CDR3 has 18 amino acids. Germline V gene sequence: CDR1 MNHNS, CDR2 SASEGT. Trimming took off 1 base at V and 0 bases at J, with 19 bases between the two ends. The CDR3 sequence: CASSEEPTQRTFSYEQYF. CDR3 nucleotides: TGTGCCAGCAGTGAAGAACCGACCCAGCGGACCTTCTCCTACGAGCAGTACTTC.

The chain combines TRBV5-3 with TRBJ2-3, with 9 bases aligning to TRBD2. TRBV5-3 is given ORF status, its function remaining uncertain. The CDR3 runs to 15 residues. V lost 5 bases and J lost 6; bases outside the gene matches: 10. CDR3 DNA sequence: TGTGCCAGAAGACACCGGAAGCGGGGGGTGGATACGCAGTATTTT. The encoded protein is CARRHRKRGVDTQYF.

This clone came up a few times. The CDR3 is CASSQGQSPDTQYF. The DNA of the CDR3 is TGCGCCAGCAGCCAAGGACAGTCCCCAGATACGCAGTATTTT. The chain combines TRBV4-1 with TRBJ2-3, with a weak D call TRBD1 (5 bases). V dropped 1 base and J dropped 4 bases, with 9 bases sitting between them. The CDR3 totals 14 residues. Per germline, CDR1 MGHRA and CDR2 YSYEKL.

This clone was observed a few times. The chain is built from TRBV7-2 and TRBJ2-1, with 7 bases identical to TRBD1. The CDR3 length is 13 residues. The J segment lost 6 bases and the V segment lost 4 bases, leaving 3 bases of the junction unmatched. The germline V gene has CDR1 SGHTA and CDR2 FQGNSA. The CDR3 nucleotides are TGTGCCAGCAGCTACGACAGGGCCAATGAGCAGTTCTTC. Translated: CASSYDRANEQFF.

The rearrangement links TRBV10-3 to TRBJ1-2; TRBD1 agrees at 8 bases. Trimming took 0 bases from V and 2 from J; bases not matched to a gene: 5. From germline, CDR1 is ENHRY and CDR2 SYGVKD. The CDR3 consists of 16 residues. CDR3 in DNA: TGTGCCATCAGTGAGTCCCCGCAGGGGGCGAACTATGGCTACACCTTC. Translating gives CAISESPQGANYGYTF.

This clone was picked up a small number of times. The V gene is TRBV29-1, the J gene TRBJ2-7, with 7 bases identical to TRBD1. V lost 3 bases to trimming and J lost 5 bases; unmatched junction nucleotides: 4. This CDR3 is 12 amino acids long. Germline loops: CDR1 SQVTM, CDR2 ANQGSEA. In DNA, the CDR3 is TGCAGCGTTGAGCACAGGGGCAACGAGCAGTACTTC. Translated: CSVEHRGNEQYF.

This chain uses TRBV7-2 with TRBJ2-6; D is unclear. Per germline, CDR1 SGHTA and CDR2 FQGNSA. The length of the CDR3 is 13 residues. Trimming pared 5 bases from V and 4 bases from J, leaving 6 bases between. The CDR3 here is CASSPPGANVLTF. The CDR3, as DNA: TGTGCCAGCAGCCCTCCCGGGGCCAACGTCCTGACTTTC.

CDR3 amino acids: CASSLIQGFTEAFF. The CDR3 DNA reads TGCGCCAGCAGCCTAATACAGGGGTTCACTGAAGCTTTCTTT. This chain joins TRBV4-3 and TRBJ1-1; 7 bases match TRBD1. The CDR3 spans 14 residues. Looked up from germline, CDR1 is LGHNA and CDR2 is YSLEER. Unmatched junction bases numbered 6, after V lost 4 bases and J lost 4 bases.

This chain connects TRBV7-2 to TRBJ2-7; the match to TRBD1 covers 7 bases. Germline CDR1 is SGHTA and CDR2 is FQGNSA. The CDR3 consists of 14 residues. J gave up 1 base and V 4 bases, and 4 bases lay outside the gene matches. CDR3 in amino acids: CASSSYRGSYEQYF. As DNA, the CDR3 is TGTGCCAGCAGCTCGTACAGGGGATCCTACGAGCAGTACTTC. The full variable domain, completed using reference TRBV7-2 and TRBJ2-7, is GAGVSQSPSNKVTEKGKDVELRCDPISGHTALYWYRQSLGQGLEFLIYFQGNSAPDKSGLPSDRFSAERTGGSVSTLTIQRTQQEDSAVYLCASSSYRGSYEQYFGPGTRLTVT.

The chain combines TRBV6-4 with TRBJ2-1; no firm D call. Germline V gene sequence: CDR1 MRHNA, CDR2 SNTAGT. The CDR3 length is 13 residues. V shed 3 bases and J shed 4 bases, with 7 bases lying between them. This chain's CDR3 is CASSEGSYNEQFF. The CDR3 DNA follows: TGTGCCAGCAGTGAGGGCTCTTACAATGAGCAGTTCTTC.

A few counts support this clone. This specimen includes other DNA sequences encoding the same CDR3. The chain couples TRBV7-9 to TRBJ1-1; TRBD1 is a possible D gene (5 bases). CDR3 length: 14 residues. V was trimmed by 1 base and J by 1 base, leaving 7 bases between them. The V gene's germline CDR1 is SEHNR and CDR2 FQNEAQ (reference sequence). The CDR3 is CASSLDGGNTEAFF. DNA of the CDR3: TGTGCCAGCAGCTTAGACGGGGGGAACACTGAAGCTTTCTTT.

J is TRBJ1-1 and V is TRBV28; D unresolved. V was trimmed by 6 bases and J by 6 bases, leaving 5 bases between them. Germline CDR1 reads MDHEN; CDR2 reads SYDVKM. This CDR3 has 10 residues. DNA for the CDR3: TGTGCCAGCAGGGGAGCTGAAGCTTTCTTT. This gives the protein CASRGAEAFF.

CDR3 residues: CASSFYPGQGGSMNTEAFF. CDR3 coding DNA: TGTGCCAGCAGCTTTTACCCGGGACAGGGGGGTAGCATGAACACTGAAGCTTTCTTT. The genes are TRBV7-9 and TRBJ1-1; 11 nucleotides match TRBD1. V shed 3 bases and J 0 bases; nucleotides not matched to a gene: 12. The CDR3 has 19 amino acids. Looked up from germline, CDR1 is SEHNR and CDR2 is FQNEAQ (reference sequence).

This rearrangement joins TRBV6-5 to TRBJ2-3; 8 nucleotides match TRBD1. CDR3 size: 15 residues. Germline CDR1 is MNHEY and CDR2 is SVGAGI. V was clipped by 4 bases and J by 3 bases; unmatched bases: 6. The CDR3 sequence is CASSFRTGWTDTQYF. CDR3 sequence (DNA): TGTGCCAGCAGTTTCAGGACAGGGTGGACAGATACGCAGTATTTT.

This clone was detected a few times. The rearrangement uses TRBV4-1 and TRBJ1-2; 9 nucleotides agree with TRBD1. The trim removed 0 bases at V and 3 bases at J, leaving 2 bases unmatched. Germline CDR1 MGHRA, CDR2 YSYEKL. The CDR3 extends over 15 amino acids. The CDR3 reads CASSQDGTGYYGYTF. In DNA form, the CDR3 reads TGCGCCAGCAGCCAAGATGGGACAGGGTACTATGGCTACACCTTC.

This clone appeared a few times. The chain combines TRBV6-4 with TRBJ2-3; D not certain. Germline V CDR1 and CDR2: MRHNA, SNTAGT. The length of the CDR3 is 14 residues. The V end lost 8 bases, the J end lost 4 bases, and 16 bases lay between the germline ends. The CDR3 nucleotides are TGTGCCAGCCAGCAGCGAGCTGGTTCAGATACGCAGTATTTT. Encoded protein: CASQQRAGSDTQYF.